A selection of T cell receptor beta chains follows, all from one sample in a study of T-cell reconstitution after alpha-beta-depleted transplantation in children. TCRdb reanalysed the PCR reads using MiXCR and keeps one entry per CDR3 protein. The top ten hold over 25% of the sample, which has about 1,000,000 distinct CDR3 sequences, about 29% seen once. This material consisted of PBMCs, mostly from graft donor cells, taken 360 days after TCRalphabeta/CD19-depleted stem cell transplant. These receptors all stem from a boy under two years old who had a stem cell transplant for SCID, so the T cells may come from the graft donor. CDR3s include the opening cysteine and the closing phenylalanine or tryptophan. Each record gives: CDR3 DNA, CDR3 protein, clone size, J gene, V gene, D gene. The D gene is left open where the match is weak. Expanded clones get a size class; other rows say once, few or many, or leave the size out.

cdr3_nt: TGTGCCAGCAGTAAAAAGGGCGATTCGGGCACTGAAGCTTTCTTT
cdr3_aa: CASSKKGDSGTEAFF
clone_size: few
j_call: TRBJ1-1
v_call: TRBV27
d_call: -

cdr3_nt: TGTGCCAGCAGCGAAAGGGGTTTCGAGCAGTACTTC
cdr3_aa: CASSERGFEQYF
clone_size: -
j_call: TRBJ2-7
v_call: TRBV12-3/TRBV12-4
d_call: -

cdr3_nt: TGTGCCAGCAGTTCGCCACAACTAGCTTCCTACGAGCAGTACTTC
cdr3_aa: CASSSPQLASYEQYF
clone_size: few
j_call: TRBJ2-7
v_call: TRBV12-3/TRBV12-4
d_call: -

cdr3_nt: TGTGCCGCCACCGGGGGGGCAGCTAACGAGCAGTACTTC
cdr3_aa: CAATGGAANEQYF
clone_size: few
j_call: TRBJ2-7
v_call: TRBV28
d_call: TRBD2

cdr3_nt: TGTGCCAGCAGCTCTTGGGACAGATTCTCTGGGGCCAACGTCCTGACTTTC
cdr3_aa: CASSSWDRFSGANVLTF
clone_size: -
j_call: TRBJ2-6
v_call: TRBV7-8
d_call: TRBD1

cdr3_nt: TGCAGTGCTAGGAATGGTCGGGGGGGCCGTAATGAGCAGTTCTTC
cdr3_aa: CSARNGRGGRNEQFF
clone_size: few
j_call: TRBJ2-1
v_call: TRBV20-1
d_call: TRBD2

cdr3_nt: TGCGCCAGCAGCCAAGAACCTTTTACGAGCTCCTACAATGAGCAGTTCTTC
cdr3_aa: CASSQEPFTSSYNEQFF
clone_size: few
j_call: TRBJ2-1
v_call: TRBV4-3
d_call: -

cdr3_nt: TGTGCCAGTACGTCCCTTACCGGGACCCTTGAGGAGACCCAGTACTTC
cdr3_aa: CASTSLTGTLEETQYF
clone_size: -
j_call: TRBJ2-5
v_call: TRBV6-1
d_call: -

cdr3_nt: TGTGCCATCAGTGTGCGAGATACGCAGTATTTT
cdr3_aa: CAISVRDTQYF
clone_size: -
j_call: TRBJ2-3
v_call: TRBV10-3
d_call: -

cdr3_nt: TGTGCCAGCAGCTACAATCTATACGAGCAGTACTTC
cdr3_aa: CASSYNLYEQYF
clone_size: -
j_call: TRBJ2-7
v_call: TRBV3-1
d_call: -

cdr3_nt: TGTGCCAGCAGCCCAAATGGGCTACGCAACAATGAGCAGTTCTTC
cdr3_aa: CASSPNGLRNNEQFF
clone_size: -
j_call: TRBJ2-1
v_call: TRBV7-3
d_call: -

cdr3_nt: TGTGCCAGCAGCTTAGCGCGTCCAGAGGGAGACGAAAAACTGTTTTTT
cdr3_aa: CASSLARPEGDEKLFF
clone_size: -
j_call: TRBJ1-4
v_call: TRBV7-9
d_call: -

cdr3_nt: TGTGCCAGCAGAATAAGGGGGGAGTCGGAGGGCCCTCTCTACGAGCAGTACTTC
cdr3_aa: CASRIRGESEGPLYEQYF
clone_size: few
j_call: TRBJ2-7
v_call: TRBV28
d_call: -

cdr3_nt: TGCAGTGCTAGAGATCAGGAGACAACTGGAAACACCATATATTTT
cdr3_aa: CSARDQETTGNTIYF
clone_size: few
j_call: TRBJ1-3
v_call: TRBV20-1
d_call: -

cdr3_nt: TGCGCCAGCAGCCCCTGGGGCCTACAGGGCCAAGAGACCCAGTACTTC
cdr3_aa: CASSPWGLQGQETQYF
clone_size: -
j_call: TRBJ2-5
v_call: TRBV5-1
d_call: -

cdr3_nt: TGCAGTGCTAGAGCTCCGGGACAGACCAAAAACATTCAGTACTTC
cdr3_aa: CSARAPGQTKNIQYF
clone_size: -
j_call: TRBJ2-4
v_call: TRBV20-1
d_call: TRBD1

cdr3_nt: TGTGCCAGCAGTGACGACCGCTCTAGATTCACGCAGTATTTT
cdr3_aa: CASSDDRSRFTQYF
clone_size: few
j_call: TRBJ2-3
v_call: TRBV6-1
d_call: -

cdr3_nt: TGTGCCAGCACTTCCGGGACTAGCGGGGTAGGAGAGACCCAGTACTTC
cdr3_aa: CASTSGTSGVGETQYF
clone_size: -
j_call: TRBJ2-5
v_call: TRBV2
d_call: TRBD2

cdr3_nt: TGCAGTGCTAGAGACCAGGGAGGAGAGACCCAGTACTTC
cdr3_aa: CSARDQGGETQYF
clone_size: -
j_call: TRBJ2-5
v_call: TRBV20-1
d_call: -

cdr3_nt: TGTGCCAGCAGTTACCAAGGGACGGCGGGACTAACGCATTTT
cdr3_aa: CASSYQGTAGLTHF
clone_size: -
j_call: TRBJ1-5
v_call: TRBV6-5
d_call: -

cdr3_nt: TGTGCCAGCAGCGACGAGGGGCACACTGAAGCTTTCTTT
cdr3_aa: CASSDEGHTEAFF
clone_size: -
j_call: TRBJ1-1
v_call: TRBV9
d_call: -

cdr3_nt: TGTGCCAGCTCACCATTGGAGGTCCGGAACATTCAGTACTTC
cdr3_aa: CASSPLEVRNIQYF
clone_size: -
j_call: TRBJ2-4
v_call: TRBV18
d_call: -

cdr3_nt: TGCAGTGCTAGTGGAGGGGCGAACACCGGGGATCTGTTTTTT
cdr3_aa: CSASGGANTGDLFF
clone_size: -
j_call: TRBJ2-2
v_call: TRBV20-1
d_call: -

cdr3_nt: TGCAGTGCTAGAAATACAGGGCCCGTTCCGGATACGCAGTATTTT
cdr3_aa: CSARNTGPVPDTQYF
clone_size: few
j_call: TRBJ2-3
v_call: TRBV20-1
d_call: -

cdr3_nt: TGCGCCAGCAGCCGCCTAAAGGGCCGGGAGCAGTTCTTC
cdr3_aa: CASSRLKGREQFF
clone_size: few
j_call: TRBJ2-1
v_call: TRBV4-3
d_call: -

cdr3_nt: TGCGCCAGTAGTTTCCCGTCCGGACTGGAGACAGATACGCAGTATTTT
cdr3_aa: CASSFPSGLETDTQYF
clone_size: -
j_call: TRBJ2-3
v_call: TRBV5-1
d_call: -

cdr3_nt: TGCGCCAGCAGCTTTGCGACAGGCTCCTACGAGCAGTACTTC
cdr3_aa: CASSFATGSYEQYF
clone_size: -
j_call: TRBJ2-7
v_call: TRBV5-1
d_call: -

cdr3_nt: TGCGCCAGCAGCACTCCGGTGAGGAGTTTGGCGGGCTACACCTTC
cdr3_aa: CASSTPVRSLAGYTF
clone_size: -
j_call: TRBJ1-2
v_call: TRBV4-1
d_call: -

cdr3_nt: TGTGCCAGCAGTGCCCCCGGGACGGGAAGCTCCTACGAGCAGTACTTC
cdr3_aa: CASSAPGTGSSYEQYF
clone_size: few
j_call: TRBJ2-7
v_call: TRBV28
d_call: -

cdr3_nt: TGTGCCAGCAGTTCCCCCACTAGCGGGGGAACAGATACGCAGTATTTT
cdr3_aa: CASSSPTSGGTDTQYF
clone_size: few
j_call: TRBJ2-3
v_call: TRBV28
d_call: TRBD2

cdr3_nt: TGTGCCAGCAGCTTACGACAGGAGAATTCACCCCTCCACTTT
cdr3_aa: CASSLRQENSPLHF
clone_size: few
j_call: TRBJ1-6
v_call: TRBV13
d_call: -

cdr3_nt: TGTGCCAGCAGTTTAGCCCGACACACTGAAGCTTTCTTT
cdr3_aa: CASSLARHTEAFF
clone_size: -
j_call: TRBJ1-1
v_call: TRBV12-3/TRBV12-4
d_call: -

cdr3_nt: TGTGCCACCAGCACTGGGACAGCTTATGAGCAGTTCTTC
cdr3_aa: CATSTGTAYEQFF
clone_size: few
j_call: TRBJ2-1
v_call: TRBV15
d_call: TRBD1

cdr3_nt: TGTGCCAGCAGTTTAACAGGGGGCCACACCTACGAGCAGTACTTC
cdr3_aa: CASSLTGGHTYEQYF
clone_size: few
j_call: TRBJ2-7
v_call: TRBV28
d_call: TRBD1

cdr3_nt: TGTGCCAGCAGTCTAAACGACAGGGGGGTCAAAAACATTCAGTACTTC
cdr3_aa: CASSLNDRGVKNIQYF
clone_size: -
j_call: TRBJ2-4
v_call: TRBV12-3/TRBV12-4
d_call: TRBD1

cdr3_nt: TGTGCCAGCAGGGGGGGGACAGTTCGTGACAAACTGTTTTTT
cdr3_aa: CASRGGTVRDKLFF
clone_size: few
j_call: TRBJ1-4
v_call: TRBV7-2
d_call: TRBD1

cdr3_nt: TGTGCCAGCAGTTACCCAGGTAGCGGGGGGCTCACATCCTCCTACAATGAGCAGTTCTTC
cdr3_aa: CASSYPGSGGLTSSYNEQFF
clone_size: -
j_call: TRBJ2-1
v_call: TRBV6-2/TRBV6-3
d_call: TRBD2

cdr3_nt: TGTGCCAGCAGTTTAGTATGGAGCACTGAAGCTTTCTTT
cdr3_aa: CASSLVWSTEAFF
clone_size: few
j_call: TRBJ1-1
v_call: TRBV12-3/TRBV12-4
d_call: -

cdr3_nt: TGCGCCAGCAGCCAATCTCGCGGGGGGACAGGGACTCTGCGGAACACCGGGGAGCTGTTTTTT
cdr3_aa: CASSQSRGGTGTLRNTGELFF
clone_size: -
j_call: TRBJ2-2
v_call: TRBV4-1
d_call: -

cdr3_nt: TGCGCCACCCATGGGCAGGCATGGCATGAGCAGTTCTTC
cdr3_aa: CATHGQAWHEQFF
clone_size: few
j_call: TRBJ2-1
v_call: TRBV10-2
d_call: -

cdr3_nt: TGCAGTGCTAGAGACAGGGGAAATAATTCACCCCTCCACTTT
cdr3_aa: CSARDRGNNSPLHF
clone_size: -
j_call: TRBJ1-6
v_call: TRBV20-1
d_call: -

cdr3_nt: TGTGCCAGCAGTTCGGACACTCCGGCGGGTAATATTGAGCAGTTCTTC
cdr3_aa: CASSSDTPAGNIEQFF
clone_size: -
j_call: TRBJ2-1
v_call: TRBV28
d_call: -

cdr3_nt: TGTGCCAGCAGCCTACTAGTCCCCAGTGAATATAGCTCCTACAATGAGCAGTTCTTC
cdr3_aa: CASSLLVPSEYSSYNEQFF
clone_size: -
j_call: TRBJ2-1
v_call: TRBV27
d_call: -

cdr3_nt: TGCGCCAGCACCGGTTCTGGCACAGATACGCAGTATTTT
cdr3_aa: CASTGSGTDTQYF
clone_size: -
j_call: TRBJ2-3
v_call: TRBV10-2
d_call: -

cdr3_nt: TGCAGTGCCGCTTTAGTCGGGACAGGGGTCCACGAGCAGTACTTC
cdr3_aa: CSAALVGTGVHEQYF
clone_size: -
j_call: TRBJ2-7
v_call: TRBV20-1
d_call: TRBD1

cdr3_nt: TGTGCCAGCTCACCAAGCGCGGAGGGATATAGCAATCAGCCCCAGCATTTT
cdr3_aa: CASSPSAEGYSNQPQHF
clone_size: -
j_call: TRBJ1-5
v_call: TRBV18
d_call: -

cdr3_nt: TGTGCCAGCAGTTTAAGGAGGGCTGGGGCCAACGTCCTGACTTTC
cdr3_aa: CASSLRRAGANVLTF
clone_size: -
j_call: TRBJ2-6
v_call: TRBV28
d_call: -

cdr3_nt: TGTGCCAGCAGGCTGACAGGGAGGATGCAAGAGACCCAGTACTTC
cdr3_aa: CASRLTGRMQETQYF
clone_size: -
j_call: TRBJ2-5
v_call: TRBV12-3/TRBV12-4
d_call: -

cdr3_nt: TGCAGTGCTAGAGATCCCCGACTAGCGGGGGGGCCCCACAATGAGCAGTTCTTC
cdr3_aa: CSARDPRLAGGPHNEQFF
clone_size: -
j_call: TRBJ2-1
v_call: TRBV20-1
d_call: TRBD2

cdr3_nt: TGTGCCAGCAGTTGGGGACGGTCTGGGGCCAACGTCCTGACTTTC
cdr3_aa: CASSWGRSGANVLTF
clone_size: -
j_call: TRBJ2-6
v_call: TRBV6-5
d_call: -